The rows below give T cell receptor beta chains drawn from one sample of a study of shared clonotypes between healthy human individuals. TCRdb's table, derived via immunoSEQ multiplex PCR, lists solely in-frame clones and lacks some. Among approximately 1.4 million clones, 98% were seen once, and the ten largest hold 0.45%. Sequencing was carried out using naive CD4+ T cells sorted from blood. These receptors were taken from a man aged 25-40 years in good health. The CDR3 runs from the conserved cysteine through the conserved F or W. The D gene is left open where the match is weak. Where a row states a size, it is once, few, many or the class of an expanded clone; other rows omit it.

>TRBD2|TRBV5-4|-|TRBJ2-7
TGTGCCAGCACTATTAGCGGGAGAGGTTCCTACGAGCAGTACTTC
CASTISGRGSYEQYF
>TRBD1|TRBV6-6|-|TRBJ2-3
TGTGCCAGCAGTGGGACAGGTGATTCAGATACGCAGTATTTT
CASSGTGDSDTQYF
>TRBD2|TRBV29-1|-|TRBJ2-3
TGCAGCGTAGGCGGTGCTAGCGGGACCGGCACAGATACGCAGTATTTT
CSVGGASGTGTDTQYF
>-|TRBV9|once|TRBJ2-7
TGTGCCAGCAGCCCTAGGAAGGGGGAGCCCTACGAGCAGTACTTC
CASSPRKGEPYEQYF
>-|TRBV6-4|-|TRBJ1-2
TGTGCCAGCAGTGACCCAGCTCGGGGCTACACCTTC
CASSDPARGYTF
>-|TRBV18|-|TRBJ1-2
TGTGCCAGCTCACCTGGTTTGGGGGAGTCTTCTGGCTACACCTTC
CASSPGLGESSGYTF
>-|TRBV5-4|-|TRBJ2-3
TGTGCCAGCAGCTTGATCCGCACAGATACGCAGTATTTT
CASSLIRTDTQYF
>TRBD2|TRBV28|-|TRBJ2-1
TGTGCCAGCAGTGGACCCGGGACTAGCAGTAATGAGCAGTTCTTC
CASSGPGTSSNEQFF
>TRBD1|TRBV6-6|-|TRBJ1-5
TGTGCCAGCGGACAGGGCGGGGATCAGCCCCAGCATTTT
CASGQGGDQPQHF
>TRBD2|TRBV5-1|-|TRBJ2-1
TGCGCCAGCACCCTTCGACTAGCGGGAGAGAATGAGCAGTTCTTC
CASTLRLAGENEQFF